This passage covers 28 T cell receptor beta chains from one sample sequenced in a study of early T cells in non-severe SARS-CoV-2 infection. TCRdb used MiXCR to reprocess the 5' RACE reads, holding one entry per CDR3 protein. The profile shows roughly 50,000 distinct CDR3 sequences, around 6% of them singletons. Input material: whole blood. These receptors were obtained from an adult who was a healthcare worker with PCR-confirmed SARS-CoV-2 infection or an uninfected control (not recorded which).

The sample holds a few counts of this clonotype. CDR3 sequence: CASSVEAGGIYEQYF. The CDR3, as DNA: TGTGCCAGCAGCGTAGAGGCGGGGGGAATCTACGAGCAGTACTTC. J is TRBJ2-7 and V is TRBV9; 8 bases align to TRBD2. This CDR3 spans 15 amino acids. V was pared by 0 bases and J by 3 bases, with 5 bases of the junction left unmatched. Germline assignment: CDR1 SGDLS and CDR2 YYNGEE.

This clonotype was recorded at least ten times. The CDR3 DNA sequence: TGTGCCAGCAGCTTGGGGCGAACGAGTTTCTTT. Amino acids: CASSLGRTSFF. V usage is TRBV6-2 or TRBV6-3 and J usage is TRBJ1-1; TRBD1 might be the D (5 bases). V was pared by 6 bases and J by 13 bases, with 15 bases between. Germline V gene sequence: CDR1 MNHEY, CDR2 SVGEGT. The CDR3 runs 11 residues.

This clonotype has a count of ten or more. The gene calls are TRBV29-1 and TRBJ2-1; 7 nucleotides match TRBD2. The V gene end was trimmed by 6 bases and the J gene end by 7 bases; junction bases not matched to a gene: 12. CDR1 and CDR2 from the germline V gene are SQVTM and ANQGSEA. The CDR3 totals 14 residues. This CDR3 is CSVETSHGGNEQFF. DNA of the CDR3: TGCAGCGTCGAGACTAGTCACGGGGGGAATGAGCAGTTCTTC.

The chain is built from TRBV7-2 and TRBJ2-7; D not certain. The CDR3 consists of 13 residues. Germline assignment: CDR1 SGHTA and CDR2 FQGNSA. Trimming took 3 bases from V and 3 from J, leaving 9 bases between them. CDR3 coding DNA: TGTGCCAGCAGCTTTAAGTGGAACTACGAGCAGTACTTC. As protein: CASSFKWNYEQYF.

This clonotype was seen many times. The rearrangement joins TRBV23-1 to TRBJ1-6; D unresolved. TRBV23-1 is sorted into the ORF group, with uncertain function. V was cut by 2 bases and J by 14 bases, with 10 bases left in between. The CDR3 spans 12 residues. CDR3 sequence reads: CASSQVGKTLHF. CDR3 in DNA: TGCGCCAGCAGTCAAGTCGGGAAAACCCTCCACTTT.

This sequence joins TRBV5-1 and TRBJ1-6, with TRBD1 identical over 7 bases. The length of the CDR3 is 15 residues. From germline, CDR1 is SGHRS and CDR2 YFSETQ. V lost 2 bases, J lost 7 bases, and 6 bases stayed unmatched. DNA for the CDR3: TGCGCCAGCAGCTTAGGGACAGCTCAGAATTCACCCCTCCACTTT. Protein product: CASSLGTAQNSPLHF.

In its sample, this clonotype was seen many times. The rearrangement uses TRBV12-3 or TRBV12-4 and TRBJ1-1; D call uncertain. With 5 bases removed from V and 5 bases from J, the gap between germline ends came to 3 bases. The CDR3 totals 10 residues. CDR3: CASSRTEAFF. The CDR3 bases are TGTGCCAGCAGTCGAACTGAAGCTTTCTTT.

This clonotype was seen at least ten times. CDR3 sequence (DNA): TGTGCCAGCAGTTACTCTACAGGGGACTATGGCTACACCTTC. This codes for CASSYSTGDYGYTF. This chain joins TRBV6-5 and TRBJ1-2, with 7 bases lining up with TRBD1. The CDR3 length is 14 residues. Trimming cost V 0 bases and J 3 bases; bases outside gene matches: 1. CDR1 and CDR2 (germline): MNHEY, SVGAGI.

This clonotype was picked up many times. V gene TRBV11-2 combines with J gene TRBJ2-1; D not certain. Germline assignment: CDR1 SGHAT and CDR2 FQNNGV. The CDR3 totals 16 residues. Trimming took 0 bases from V and 1 from J, leaving 10 bases between them. Here the CDR3 reads CASSLDLAGSYNEQFF. In nucleotides, the CDR3 is TGTGCCAGCAGCTTAGATTTAGCAGGATCCTACAATGAGCAGTTCTTC.

The V call is TRBV20-1, the J call TRBJ1-2; a possible D gene is TRBD1 (5 bases). V was clipped by 6 bases and J by 6 bases, with 14 bases between them. The CDR3 covers 12 residues. CDR1 and CDR2 (germline): DFQATT, SNEGSKA (reference sequence). The CDR3 region is CSAEKGPDGYTF. CDR3 bases: TGCAGTGCCGAAAAGGGACCCGATGGCTACACCTTC.

This CDR3 is CASTSRSNSPLHF. Written as DNA, the CDR3 is TGTGCCAGCACCTCCCGCAGTAATTCACCCCTCCACTTT. V is TRBV6-1 and J is TRBJ1-6, with D hard to call. The CDR3 contains 13 residues. CDR1 is MNHNS, CDR2 SASEGT, per germline. Trimming took off 7 bases at V and 6 bases at J, with 10 bases between the two ends.

In its sample, this clonotype was seen many times. The CDR3 DNA is TGCAGCGCGAGGCACTGGGGCGGACTACACACCGGGGAGCTGTTTTTT. This encodes CSARHWGGLHTGELFF. This sequence joins TRBV29-1 and TRBJ2-2; TRBD2 is a possible D gene (6 bases). The CDR3 has 16 amino acids. Per the germline V gene, CDR1 is SQVTM and CDR2 is ANQGSEA. Trimming removed 7 bases at V and 3 bases at J, with 21 bases between.

There are many counts of this clonotype. The chain recombines TRBV5-5 with TRBJ2-5, with D possibly matching TRBD1 (6 bases). CDR1 and CDR2 from the germline V gene are SGHKS and YYEKEE (reference sequence). Trimming stripped 6 bases from V and 2 bases from J, with 11 bases between. This CDR3 spans 13 amino acids. The CDR3 loop is CASTLRGQETQYF. CDR3 bases: TGTGCCAGCACCCTCAGGGGTCAAGAGACCCAGTACTTC.

This clonotype was seen many times. This CDR3 reads CASSSRTMGHNSPLHF. The CDR3 DNA is TGTGCCAGCAGCTCGCGGACCATGGGCCATAATTCACCCCTCCACTTT. The chain has TRBV11-1 and TRBJ1-6, with unresolved D. This CDR3 is 16 amino acids long. Trimming removed 4 bases from V and 5 bases from J, with 15 bases in between. Germline CDR1 reads SGHAT; CDR2 reads FQDESV (reference sequence).

This clonotype was recorded many times. The genes are TRBV7-3 and TRBJ2-1; 8 nucleotides agree with TRBD1. Per the germline V gene, CDR1 is SGHTA and CDR2 is FQGTGA. This CDR3 comprises 15 residues. V shed 5 bases and J 2 bases; nucleotides not matched to a gene: 5. The CDR3 DNA sequence: TGTGCCAGCAGCCGAGGGACAGGACCCTACAATGAGCAGTTCTTC. Encoded protein: CASSRGTGPYNEQFF.

For this clonotype: Possible read error: a much larger clone is one base away. This sequence joins TRBV12-3 or TRBV12-4 and TRBJ1-1; TRBD1 is a possible D gene (5 bases). The CDR3 is made up of 13 amino acids. CDR3 bases: TGTGCCAGCAGTTGGGGGGGGAACACTGGAGCTTTCTTT. Its translation is CASSWGGNTGAFF.

This clonotype was seen repeatedly, ten times or more. J is TRBJ1-5 and V is TRBV20-1, with 9 positions matching TRBD1. V dropped 3 bases and J dropped 4; count of bases not matched to a gene: 7. The CDR3 has 15 amino acids. Looked up from germline, CDR1 is DFQATT and CDR2 is SNEGSKA (reference sequence). CDR3 coding DNA: TGCAGTGCTAGGGCGGACAGGGGAAGGAATCAGCCCCAGCATTTT. Translation gives CSARADRGRNQPQHF.

This clonotype was counted many times. Here the CDR3 reads CSAIKDNLVNEQFF. The CDR3 DNA is TGCAGTGCTATAAAAGATAATTTGGTCAATGAGCAGTTCTTC. This chain uses TRBV20-1 with TRBJ2-1; D gene unclear. The CDR3 length is 14 residues. V gave up 4 bases and J gave up 6 bases, with 16 bases separating them. Germline V gene sequence: CDR1 DFQATT, CDR2 SNEGSKA (reference sequence).

The V and J genes are TRBV3-1 and TRBJ2-7; TRBD1 might be the D (5 bases). Germline V gene lookup returns CDR1 LGHDT and CDR2 YNNKEL (reference sequence). The germline V and J ends were trimmed by 4 bases and 6 bases, with 19 bases remaining between them. CDR3 size: 15 residues. The DNA of the CDR3 is TGTGCCAGCAGCCCCCGGGTGGCAGGGCAAAGCGAGCAGTACTTC. It yields the protein CASSPRVAGQSEQYF.

The V and J genes are TRBV4-1 and TRBJ2-6; D might be TRBD2 (7 bases). CDR3 length equals 16 residues. The ends were cut back, 4 bases at V and 0 bases at J, with 10 bases in the middle. The germline V gene has CDR1 MGHRA and CDR2 YSYEKL. The CDR3 DNA sequence: TGCGCCAGCAGCCCTAGGGGGGGCTCTGGGGCCAACGTCCTGACTTTC. Its protein product is CASSPRGGSGANVLTF.

By share, this clonotype ranks as medium-sized. The V and J genes are TRBV29-1 and TRBJ2-1, with 8 bases lining up with TRBD2. Trimming removed 8 bases from V and 0 bases from J; junction bases left unmatched: 9. Germline CDR1 is SQVTM and CDR2 is ANQGSEA. The CDR3 runs 15 residues. CDR3: CSFLAGGSSYNEQFF. DNA for the CDR3: TGCAGCTTCCTAGCGGGCGGGAGCTCCTACAATGAGCAGTTCTTC.

This clonotype appeared many times. The rearrangement joins TRBV12-3 or TRBV12-4 to TRBJ2-1; D may correspond to TRBD1 or TRBD2 (5 bases each). The V end was cut by 1 base, the J end by 0 bases, with 10 bases between. The CDR3 is 16 residues long. The CDR3, as DNA: TGTGCCAGCAGTTTAGATGGGGGTAGCTCCTACAATGAGCAGTTCTTC. It is translated as CASSLDGGSSYNEQFF.

This clonotype was seen repeatedly, ten times or more. The chain couples TRBV12-3 or TRBV12-4 to TRBJ1-1; perhaps TRBD1 as D (5 bases). V was shortened by 1 base and J by 7 bases, with 16 bases between the two germline ends. The length of the CDR3 is 15 residues. This chain's CDR3 is CASSLGHQGWDEAFF. For the CDR3, the DNA is TGTGCCAGCAGTTTAGGGCATCAGGGATGGGATGAAGCTTTCTTT.

This clonotype was seen repeatedly, ten times or more. This chain joins TRBV4-2 and TRBJ2-3; D tentatively reads TRBD1 or TRBD2 (6 bases each). V was pared by 6 bases and J by 0 bases, with 16 bases between. Germline CDR1 is LGHNA and CDR2 is YNFKEQ. This CDR3 has 16 amino acids. The CDR3 region has the DNA TGTGCCAGCAGGGGTGGGGGGCTTAACAGCACAGATACGCAGTATTTT. Translation gives CASRGGGLNSTDTQYF.

This clonotype was seen many times. The chain couples TRBV3-1 to TRBJ1-4; no clear D. In germline, CDR1 is LGHDT, CDR2 YNNKEL (reference sequence). This CDR3 contains 14 residues. V lost 4 bases to trimming and J lost 5 bases, with 11 bases between them. DNA of the CDR3: TGTGCCAGCAGCCCCCGGAGGACGAATGAAAAACTGTTTTTT. It is translated as CASSPRRTNEKLFF.

This clonotype occurred a few times. V and J are TRBV10-1 and TRBJ2-3, with 9 bases aligning to TRBD2. The germline gives CDR1 WNHNN, CDR2 SYGVQD (reference sequence). V was pared by 8 bases and J by 3 bases, with 3 bases of the junction left unmatched. The CDR3 spans 13 residues. For the CDR3, the DNA is TGCGCCAGCTCTAGCGGGACGACAGATACGCAGTATTTT. It is translated as CASSSGTTDTQYF.

This clonotype occurred many times. V and J are TRBV18 and TRBJ2-7; TRBD1 might be the D (6 bases). V was shortened by 3 bases and J by 2 bases, with 11 bases between the two germline ends. Germline lookup yields CDR1 KGHSH and CDR2 LQKENI. The CDR3 runs to 14 residues. The CDR3 here is CASSPETGPYEQYF. CDR3 nucleotide sequence: TGTGCCAGCTCACCGGAGACAGGCCCCTACGAGCAGTACTTC. The variable domain in full, with the rest retrieved from reference TRBV18 and TRBJ2-7, is NAGVMQNPRHLVRRRGQEARLRCSPMKGHSHVYWYRQLPEEGLKFMVYLQKENIIDESGMPKERFSAEFPKEGPSILRIQQVVRGDSAAYFCASSPETGPYEQYFGPGTRLTVT.

This clonotype was counted ten times or more. The chain carries TRBV5-1 and TRBJ1-2; D ambiguous. Trimming stripped 0 bases from V and 1 base from J, with 7 bases between. Germline V gene lookup returns CDR1 SGHRS and CDR2 YFSETQ. The CDR3 consists of 14 residues. Written as DNA, the CDR3 is TGCGCCAGCAGCTTGGTTGTGGGTAACTATGGCTACACCTTC. It specifies CASSLVVGNYGYTF. The variable domain in full, completed from reference TRBV5-1 and TRBJ1-2, reads KAGVTQTPRYLIKTRGQQVTLSCSPISGHRSVSWYQQTPGQGLQFLFEYFSETQRNKGNFPGRFSGRQFSNSRSEMNVSTLELGDSALYLCASSLVVGNYGYTFGSGTRLTVV.